A single sample is the source of the 14 T cell receptor beta chains below, sequenced in a study of OX40 agonist ivuxolimab in advanced cancers. Some clones are missing from TCRdb's copy, which holds only in-frame ones; the method was immunoSEQ multiplex PCR. The table has about 90,000 clones, about nine tenths seen once. Sample: CD4+ or CD8+ T cells sorted from blood, taken in a trial of the OX40 agonist ivuxolimab. The origin of the receptors is an adult with an advanced solid tumor such as melanoma, head and neck, liver or kidney cancer.

The J gene is TRBJ2-7, the V gene TRBV6-6; D gene unclear. This CDR3 contains 12 residues. Trimming shortened V by 0 bases and J by 6 bases, and 6 bases separated the two germline ends. Germline V gene sequence: CDR1 MNHNY, CDR2 SVGAGI (reference sequence). CDR3 DNA sequence: TGTGCCAGCAGTTACTCGACTGGCGAGCAGTACTTC. Its protein is CASSYSTGEQYF.

This rearrangement joins TRBV11-3 to TRBJ2-5; D is perhaps TRBD1 (5 bases). The CDR3 is 14 amino acids. The germline V gene has CDR1 SGHNT and CDR2 YENEEA. V gave up 3 bases and J gave up 2 bases, with 10 bases separating them. CDR3 nucleotides: TGTGCCAGCAGCTTTTGGGCAGGGCAAGAGACCCAGTACTTC. Amino acids: CASSFWAGQETQYF.

The chain uses TRBV27 and TRBJ1-3; D remains unclear. The germline V gene encodes CDR1 MNHEY and CDR2 SMNVEV (reference sequence). The CDR3 contains 14 residues. Between the trimmed V and J ends, which lost 2 bases and 0 bases, there was a span of 5 bases. The CDR3 spells CASSLQSSGNTIYF. DNA for the CDR3: TGTGCCAGCAGTTTACAGAGCTCTGGAAACACCATATATTTT.

The chain carries TRBV7-6 and TRBJ2-1, with D possibly being TRBD2 (6 bases). The V gene lost 3 bases and the J gene lost 7 bases, with 13 bases spanning the gap. The CDR3 extends over 14 amino acids. Germline V lookup: CDR1 SGHVS, CDR2 FNYEAQ. The CDR3, as DNA: TGTGCCAGCAGCTTTTTCTCCCGGGGGAATGAGCAGTTCTTC. Translating gives CASSFFSRGNEQFF.

The genes are TRBV4-1 and TRBJ1-2; tentative D call: TRBD1 (5 bases). The CDR3 spans 16 residues. The V gene's germline CDR1 is MGHRA and CDR2 YSYEKL. V was pared by 0 bases and J by 3 bases, with 14 bases between. The CDR3 region has the DNA TGCGCCAGCAGCCAAGAGTCGGAGGGGCGCGACTATGGCTACACCTTC. This gives the protein CASSQESEGRDYGYTF.

The J gene is TRBJ2-7, the V gene TRBV29-1, with 7 bases that match TRBD1. Germline lookup yields CDR1 SQVTM and CDR2 ANQGSEA. Germline trimming cut 2 bases from V and 7 bases from J; bases unmatched to any gene: 8. This CDR3 is 13 amino acids long. This CDR3 reads CSVERQGSREQYF. The CDR3 nucleotides are TGCAGCGTTGAAAGACAGGGATCTAGAGAGCAGTACTTC.

This clone occurred once. The V gene is TRBV11-3, the J gene TRBJ2-6; D unresolved. The CDR3 length is 14 residues. V lost 6 bases and J 4 bases, leaving 10 bases between the germline ends. Germline V gene sequence: CDR1 SGHNT, CDR2 YENEEA. The CDR3 bases are TGTGCCAGCAGGTTGGGTGGCGGGGCCAACGTCCTGACTTTC. This sequence encodes CASRLGGGANVLTF.

Comments on this clone: The sample holds other DNA sequences that translate to the same CDR3. This chain joins TRBV18 and TRBJ2-7; the D is unclear. CDR1 is KGHSH and CDR2 is LQKENI in the germline V gene. V gave up 3 bases and J gave up 3 bases, with 3 bases separating them. The CDR3 has 11 residues. CDR3 sequence: CASSPDYEQYF. The CDR3 DNA reads as TGTGCCAGCTCACCGGACTACGAGCAGTACTTC. Together with reference TRBV18 and TRBJ2-7, the CDR3 gives the full variable domain: NAGVMQNPRHLVRRRGQEARLRCSPMKGHSHVYWYRQLPEEGLKFMVYLQKENIIDESGMPKERFSAEFPKEGPSILRIQQVVRGDSAAYFCASSPDYEQYFGPGTRLTVT.

The chain couples TRBV5-1 to TRBJ2-5, with D perhaps matching TRBD1 (5 bases). TRBJ2-7 matches the DNA end more closely, so the J call is doubtful. The CDR3 has 14 residues. Germline loops: CDR1 SGHRS, CDR2 YFSETQ. The CDR3 region is CASSLAERGHEQYF. DNA for the CDR3: TGCGCCAGCAGCTTGGCCGAAAGGGGTCACGAGCAGTACTTC.

This chain joins TRBV6-5 and TRBJ1-2; D remains unclear. Germline V gives CDR1 MNHEY, CDR2 SVGAGI. V was trimmed by 4 bases and J by 5 bases, leaving 17 bases between them. The CDR3 covers 15 residues. CDR3: CASSFFPGPKYGYTF. The DNA of the CDR3 is TGTGCCAGCAGTTTTTTTCCCGGACCCAAGTATGGCTACACCTTC.

The rearrangement joins TRBV19 to TRBJ1-6; D not resolved. CDR1 and CDR2 (germline): LNHDA, SQIVND (reference sequence). CDR3 length equals 17 residues. V lost 3 bases to trimming and J lost 7 bases, with 19 bases between them. CDR3 sequence: CASSMVSGEGRNSPLHF. The CDR3 coding sequence is TGTGCCAGTAGTATGGTGAGCGGAGAGGGAAGGAATTCACCCCTCCACTTT.

This chain joins TRBV7-9 and TRBJ2-1; 8 bases map to TRBD2. The V and J ends lost 5 bases and 3 bases, in that order; junction bases with no gene match: 12. This CDR3 contains 17 residues. The germline V gene encodes CDR1 SEHNR and CDR2 FQNEAQ (reference sequence). The CDR3 coding sequence is TGTGCCAGCAGCCCCCCCTCAGCGGGAGCCTTCTACAATGAGCAGTTCTTC. Translation gives CASSPPSAGAFYNEQFF.

The genes are TRBV7-9 and TRBJ2-4, with TRBD2 matching over 9 bases. V dropped 6 bases and J dropped 1; count of bases not matched to a gene: 13. The germline V gene has CDR1 SEHNR and CDR2 FQNEAQ (reference sequence). The CDR3 length is 18 residues. CDR3 region: CASRPLAGKTDAKNIQYF. The CDR3 bases are TGTGCCAGCAGGCCACTAGCGGGCAAAACGGATGCCAAAAACATTCAGTACTTC.

In its sample, this clone was seen once. The V call is TRBV11-2, the J call TRBJ2-7, with 7 nucleotides matching TRBD2. CDR3 size: 15 residues. Losses at the gene ends were 4 bases for V and 1 base for J; bases not matched to a gene: 7. Per the germline V gene, CDR1 is SGHAT and CDR2 is FQNNGV. CDR3 protein: CASSSQGGISYEQYF. CDR3 DNA sequence: TGTGCCAGCAGCTCCCAGGGAGGGATATCCTACGAGCAGTACTTC.